This T cell receptor beta chain was retrieved from a study of response to subunit inactivated influenza vaccine (dated by TCRdb to 2017 to 2018). Turning to the overall study: Deep quantitative profiling of the T cell receptor repertoire was used in the study to follow responses to a trivalent subunit inactivated influenza vaccine. Overall results and qualifications from the work: It was suggested by the authors that each seasonal influenza vaccination may recruit only a limited number of new T cells.

There are many counts of this clonotype. Its antigen remains unidentified. Base-call qualities are not available, and no considerably larger clone is one nucleotide away. The library came from RT-PCR. The instrument given in TCRdb is Illumina HiSeq 2500. TCRdb redid the processing of the public reads, applying fastp at Q25 and MiXCR, and retained in-frame beta chains. Each CDR3 protein gets just one entry, which takes the most common genes and DNA from the rows behind it. The sample table records hundreds of thousands of distinct CDR3 sequences; 12% to 15% of these occur just once. The top ten constitute 6.5% to 8% of the sample. The receptor comes from a man aged 50 or older who received an inactivated influenza vaccine. Donor details come from another sample of the same person, matched by shared clones. Source: PBMCs from blood, taken approximately 15 days before vaccination.

CDR3 region: CASSLGAGRLANEQFF. DNA sequence: TGTGCCAGCAGTTTAGGTGCGGGGCGACTGGCGAATGAGCAGTTCTTC. The receptor chain draws on TRBV12-3 or TRBV12-4 and TRBJ2-1; the D gene is perhaps TRBD2, from 6 matching bases. At the junction V is shortened by 1 base and J by 7 bases, with 17 bases in between. Measured from the cysteine to the phenylalanine, the CDR3 is 16 residues long. The CDR3 DNA has 48 bases and is translated from base 1.